Below, one T cell receptor (beta chain) is given with its context. Trimming removed 6 bases from V and 3 bases from J, with 12 bases in between. The CDR3 has 14 amino acids. Looked up from germline, CDR1 is SGHDT and CDR2 is YYEEEE. The sort gate was single viable CD3+CD4+CD8-CD45RO+ cells for memory CD4+ T cells. Serum IgG to CMV pp150, pp28, p38 and p52 defined serostatus. The data originate from a study of memory CD4+ T cells and cytomegalovirus serostatus. Turning to the study itself: This sample comes from healthy Belgian adults, about nine CMV seropositive, around 26 seronegative.

Per the original methods: Out-of-frame sequences were removed, leaving a few million distinct TCRbeta sequences. Clones were sequenced by immunoSEQ multiplex PCR, and TCRdb holds only the in-frame ones, with some missing. D and trimming come from the DNA, and the V and J calls and clone size come from that table. Of about 60,000 clones listed, approximately 86% were seen once; the top ten hold around 0.5%. This sequence originates from an adult in good health and CMV-seronegative. Some clones in this sample may be carry-over from other donors' samples. Sequencing was done on a sample of memory CD4+ T cells from blood. The gene calls are TRBV5-6 and TRBJ2-2; D perhaps matches TRBD2 (6 bases). CDR3 in DNA: TGTGCCAGCACCACGGGACTCCACACCGGGGAGCTGTTTTTT. This encodes CASTTGLHTGELFF.